The rows below give T cell receptor beta chains drawn from one sample of a study of shared clonotypes between healthy human individuals. The assay was immunoSEQ multiplex PCR, and TCRdb's table has in-frame clones only and misses some. The sample records some 2,000,000 clones, 85% to 95% being singletons. Source material: naive CD4+ T cells sorted from blood. Receptors originate from a man aged 18 to 30 in good health. Each CDR3 is given with its conserved first and last residue. The D gene is left open where the match is weak. For some rows the clone size is stated as once, few or many, or as a class when expanded; others skip it.

abundance: -
d_gene: -
v_gene: TRBV28
j_gene: TRBJ1-4
CDR3nt: TGTGCCAGCAGTAGTGCTGGTGAAAAACTGTTTTTT
CDR3aa: CASSSAGEKLFF

abundance: -
d_gene: -
v_gene: TRBV2
j_gene: TRBJ1-1
CDR3nt: TGTGCCAGCTGTGGGAGAGGGGTTGGTGAAGCTTTCTTT
CDR3aa: CASCGRGVGEAFF

abundance: -
d_gene: TRBD2
v_gene: TRBV9
j_gene: TRBJ2-7
CDR3nt: TGTGCCAGCAGCGTAGGAGGAGCGGGAGGGTCCTACGAGCAGTACTTC
CDR3aa: CASSVGGAGGSYEQYF

abundance: -
d_gene: -
v_gene: TRBV5-1
j_gene: TRBJ2-2
CDR3nt: TGCGCCAGCACCGGGACAATTCAGGCCGGGGAGCTGTTTTTT
CDR3aa: CASTGTIQAGELFF

abundance: few
d_gene: -
v_gene: TRBV7-6
j_gene: TRBJ1-2
CDR3nt: TGTGCCAGCAGCTTAGGGCCCGTAGGAAACTATGGCTACACCTTC
CDR3aa: CASSLGPVGNYGYTF

abundance: -
d_gene: -
v_gene: TRBV14
j_gene: TRBJ2-5
CDR3nt: TGTGCCAGCAGCCAAGGGACAGCAGAGACCCAGTACTTC
CDR3aa: CASSQGTAETQYF

abundance: once
d_gene: TRBD1
v_gene: TRBV18
j_gene: TRBJ2-2
CDR3nt: TGTGCCAGCTCACCGGGACAGTGGAACACCGGGGAGCTGTTTTTT
CDR3aa: CASSPGQWNTGELFF

abundance: -
d_gene: TRBD2
v_gene: TRBV4-1
j_gene: TRBJ2-3
CDR3nt: TGCGCCAGCAGCCAAGCACCTACCCTGGGAGCGGGGGCAGATACGCAGTATTTT
CDR3aa: CASSQAPTLGAGADTQYF

abundance: few
d_gene: -
v_gene: TRBV4-1
j_gene: TRBJ1-6
CDR3nt: TGCGCCAGCAGCCCCCGGGCAGGAACGCATCAACCCCTCCACTTT
CDR3aa: CASSPRAGTHQPLHF

abundance: -
d_gene: TRBD2
v_gene: TRBV10-2
j_gene: TRBJ2-4
CDR3nt: TGCGCCAGCAGTGAGACTAGCGGGAGGGCCTCCAAAAACATTCAGTACTTC
CDR3aa: CASSETSGRASKNIQYF

abundance: -
d_gene: TRBD1
v_gene: TRBV5-1
j_gene: TRBJ2-2
CDR3nt: TGCGCCAGCAGCTTGGCCGAGTGGGGACAGGAAAACACCGGGGAGCTGTTTTTT
CDR3aa: CASSLAEWGQENTGELFF

abundance: -
d_gene: -
v_gene: TRBV30
j_gene: TRBJ1-3
CDR3nt: TGTGCCTGGAGGGGGAGTAGCTCTGGAAACACCATATATTTT
CDR3aa: CAWRGSSSGNTIYF

abundance: -
d_gene: -
v_gene: TRBV7-2
j_gene: TRBJ1-4
CDR3nt: TGTGCCAGCAGCTTAAACGGAGCAACTAATGAAAAACTGTTTTTT
CDR3aa: CASSLNGATNEKLFF

abundance: once
d_gene: TRBD1
v_gene: TRBV28
j_gene: TRBJ1-5
CDR3nt: TGTGCCAGCAGTTCAGGAGGGGGCGCCGGCAATCAGCCCCAGCATTTT
CDR3aa: CASSSGGGAGNQPQHF

abundance: -
d_gene: TRBD2
v_gene: TRBV10-3
j_gene: TRBJ2-3
CDR3nt: TGTGCCATCAGTGATTCAGCGGGGGGAGGCACAGATACGCAGTATTTT
CDR3aa: CAISDSAGGGTDTQYF

abundance: -
d_gene: -
v_gene: TRBV28
j_gene: TRBJ2-7
CDR3nt: TGTGCCAGCAGCCCCCCCGGCCCCGGGAGCTACGAGCAGTACTTC
CDR3aa: CASSPPGPGSYEQYF

abundance: -
d_gene: -
v_gene: TRBV30
j_gene: TRBJ1-4
CDR3nt: TGTGCCTGGAGGAATATCTGGCGGGGGGCAGGTGAAAAACTGTTTTTT
CDR3aa: CAWRNIWRGAGEKLFF

abundance: -
d_gene: TRBD2
v_gene: TRBV7-2
j_gene: TRBJ2-7
CDR3nt: TGTGCCAGCAGCCCCGTGGGGACTAGTCTTTACGAGCAGTACTTC
CDR3aa: CASSPVGTSLYEQYF

abundance: -
d_gene: TRBD2
v_gene: TRBV5-6
j_gene: TRBJ2-7
CDR3nt: TGTGCCAGCAGCTTGACTAGCGGGGGGTCCTACGAGCAGTACTTC
CDR3aa: CASSLTSGGSYEQYF

abundance: -
d_gene: TRBD1
v_gene: TRBV5-1
j_gene: TRBJ2-7
CDR3nt: TGCGCCAGCAGCTTGAGAGGACAGGGGGCAGCCTACGAGCAGTACTTC
CDR3aa: CASSLRGQGAAYEQYF

abundance: -
d_gene: TRBD1
v_gene: TRBV18
j_gene: TRBJ2-5
CDR3nt: TGTGCCAGCTCAACAACAGGGGGGTACGTGGGAGAGACCCAGTACTTC
CDR3aa: CASSTTGGYVGETQYF

abundance: -
d_gene: TRBD1
v_gene: TRBV10-3
j_gene: TRBJ1-4
CDR3nt: TGTGCCATCAGACCGGGACAGGGGAATGAAAAACTGTTTTTT
CDR3aa: CAIRPGQGNEKLFF

abundance: -
d_gene: -
v_gene: TRBV19
j_gene: TRBJ1-6
CDR3nt: TGTGCCACTTCTCCGTCCGGGAATAATTCACCCCTCCACTTT
CDR3aa: CATSPSGNNSPLHF

abundance: -
d_gene: -
v_gene: TRBV5-1
j_gene: TRBJ2-7
CDR3nt: TGCGCCAGCAGCTGGGTACAAGGGGGCTCCTACGAGCAGTACTTC
CDR3aa: CASSWVQGGSYEQYF

abundance: -
d_gene: -
v_gene: TRBV7-2
j_gene: TRBJ2-7
CDR3nt: TGTGCCAGCAGCTTACTTGGGGGAGCACGGGAGCAGTACTTC
CDR3aa: CASSLLGGAREQYF

abundance: -
d_gene: -
v_gene: TRBV11-2
j_gene: TRBJ1-1
CDR3nt: TGTGCCAGCAGCCCCCTGGGGGGGGCAGAAGCTTTCTTT
CDR3aa: CASSPLGGAEAFF

abundance: -
d_gene: -
v_gene: TRBV7-3
j_gene: TRBJ2-7
CDR3nt: TGTGCCAGCAGCTTATTCCCCTCCTACGAGCAGTACTTC
CDR3aa: CASSLFPSYEQYF

abundance: -
d_gene: -
v_gene: TRBV6-1
j_gene: TRBJ2-7
CDR3nt: TGTGCCAGCAGGGGCGGATCCCTATCCTACGAGCAGTACTTC
CDR3aa: CASRGGSLSYEQYF

abundance: once
d_gene: -
v_gene: TRBV5-1
j_gene: TRBJ1-1
CDR3nt: TGCGCCAGCAGCTTGGGGAGGGAGGACACTGAAGCTTTCTTT
CDR3aa: CASSLGREDTEAFF

abundance: -
d_gene: TRBD2
v_gene: TRBV2
j_gene: TRBJ2-7
CDR3nt: TGTGCCAGCAGCCTAGCGGGAGTGGAGCAGTACTTC
CDR3aa: CASSLAGVEQYF

abundance: once
d_gene: -
v_gene: TRBV20-1
j_gene: TRBJ2-1
CDR3nt: TGCAGTGCTAGTTATCGCAATGAGCAGTTCTTC
CDR3aa: CSASYRNEQFF

abundance: -
d_gene: TRBD2
v_gene: TRBV7-9
j_gene: TRBJ2-7
CDR3nt: TGTGCCATCGCCCACCCCGGGACTAGCGGGGGCCGCTCCTACGAGCAGTACTTC
CDR3aa: CAIAHPGTSGGRSYEQYF

abundance: -
d_gene: -
v_gene: TRBV5-1
j_gene: TRBJ2-3
CDR3nt: TGCGCCAGCAGCTTGGGGACGGGGGCTAGCACAGATACGCAGTATTTT
CDR3aa: CASSLGTGASTDTQYF

abundance: -
d_gene: -
v_gene: TRBV6-6
j_gene: TRBJ1-5
CDR3nt: TGTGCCACCCAAAAGGGGCAGGGCGGGCAGCCCCAGCATTTT
CDR3aa: CATQKGQGGQPQHF

abundance: -
d_gene: -
v_gene: TRBV5-8
j_gene: TRBJ2-3
CDR3nt: TGTGCCAGCAGCTTAGACAGACCGATCACAGATACGCAGTATTTT
CDR3aa: CASSLDRPITDTQYF

abundance: -
d_gene: TRBD2
v_gene: TRBV5-1
j_gene: TRBJ2-3
CDR3nt: TGCGCCAGCAGCCGGCTGGCTAGCGGGGGGGCCACAGATACGCAGTATTTT
CDR3aa: CASSRLASGGATDTQYF

abundance: -
d_gene: -
v_gene: TRBV6-5
j_gene: TRBJ1-5
CDR3nt: TGTGCCAGCAGTTCGGACATCAATCAGCCCCAGCATTTT
CDR3aa: CASSSDINQPQHF

abundance: -
d_gene: TRBD1
v_gene: TRBV5-1
j_gene: TRBJ1-1
CDR3nt: TGCGCCAGCAGGGGACAGGGGAGCGACACTGAAGCTTTCTTT
CDR3aa: CASRGQGSDTEAFF

abundance: -
d_gene: -
v_gene: TRBV2
j_gene: TRBJ2-6
CDR3nt: TGTGCCAGCAACTTAGAGGGGACTGGGGCCAACGTCCTGACTTTC
CDR3aa: CASNLEGTGANVLTF

abundance: -
d_gene: -
v_gene: TRBV4-1
j_gene: TRBJ1-6
CDR3nt: TGCGCCAGCAGTCGGGCCATCCCTTCCTATAATTCACCCCTCCACTTT
CDR3aa: CASSRAIPSYNSPLHF

abundance: -
d_gene: -
v_gene: TRBV6-5
j_gene: TRBJ1-6
CDR3nt: TGTGCCAGCAACCTCCGGGCTCATAATTCACCCCTCCACTTT
CDR3aa: CASNLRAHNSPLHF

abundance: -
d_gene: TRBD2
v_gene: TRBV11-2
j_gene: TRBJ2-3
CDR3nt: TGTGCCAGCAGCTTGCTAGCGGGGAGCCTCACAGATACGCAGTATTTT
CDR3aa: CASSLLAGSLTDTQYF

abundance: -
d_gene: -
v_gene: TRBV5-1
j_gene: TRBJ2-6
CDR3nt: TGCGCCAGCAGCTTTGAAAGTGACTCTGGGGCCAACGTCCTGACTTTC
CDR3aa: CASSFESDSGANVLTF

abundance: -
d_gene: TRBD1
v_gene: TRBV30
j_gene: TRBJ1-1
CDR3nt: TGTGCCTTGAACCCCGGGACAGTCAACACTGAAGCTTTCTTT
CDR3aa: CALNPGTVNTEAFF

abundance: -
d_gene: -
v_gene: TRBV5-4
j_gene: TRBJ2-2
CDR3nt: TGTGCCAGCAGCTTGGAACCGAACACCGGGGAGCTGTTTTTT
CDR3aa: CASSLEPNTGELFF

abundance: -
d_gene: TRBD1
v_gene: TRBV25-1
j_gene: TRBJ1-2
CDR3nt: TGTGCCAGCAGTGCAATACCGGGACAGGAGGTAGATGGCTACACCTTC
CDR3aa: CASSAIPGQEVDGYTF

abundance: -
d_gene: TRBD2
v_gene: TRBV7-2
j_gene: TRBJ2-7
CDR3nt: TGTGCCAGCAGCTTAGGGGGTCTAGCGGCCTACGAGCAGTACTTC
CDR3aa: CASSLGGLAAYEQYF

abundance: -
d_gene: -
v_gene: TRBV19
j_gene: TRBJ1-5
CDR3nt: TGTGCCAGTAGTACGCCTCGGGGACCCCAGCATTTT
CDR3aa: CASSTPRGPQHF

abundance: -
d_gene: -
v_gene: TRBV18
j_gene: TRBJ2-5
CDR3nt: TGTGCCAGCTCACCACTAGCGGTTCAAGAGACCCAGTACTTC
CDR3aa: CASSPLAVQETQYF

abundance: -
d_gene: -
v_gene: TRBV30
j_gene: TRBJ1-1
CDR3nt: TGTGCCTGGAGTCCGCTCCTTACAGGGCATGAAGCTTTCTTT
CDR3aa: CAWSPLLTGHEAFF

abundance: -
d_gene: -
v_gene: TRBV10-1
j_gene: TRBJ2-3
CDR3nt: TGCGCCAGCAGTGACGGACAGCTGAACACAGATACGCAGTATTTT
CDR3aa: CASSDGQLNTDTQYF

abundance: -
d_gene: TRBD1
v_gene: TRBV6-5
j_gene: TRBJ2-1
CDR3nt: TGTGCCAGCAGCAGGGGGCGATTCGACAATGAGCAGTTCTTC
CDR3aa: CASSRGRFDNEQFF

abundance: -
d_gene: -
v_gene: TRBV28
j_gene: TRBJ2-6
CDR3nt: TGTGCCAGCAGTTTGCCCCAACCTGGGGCCAACGTCCTGACTTTC
CDR3aa: CASSLPQPGANVLTF

abundance: few
d_gene: -
v_gene: TRBV29-1
j_gene: TRBJ1-2
CDR3nt: TGCAGCGGGGCGACAGTCTATGGCTACACCTTC
CDR3aa: CSGATVYGYTF

abundance: -
d_gene: TRBD2
v_gene: TRBV10-3
j_gene: TRBJ2-1
CDR3nt: TGTGCCACCACTGGGGGGGGATCAACCCTGGGACGATACAATGAGCAGTTCTTC
CDR3aa: CATTGGGSTLGRYNEQFF